Listed below are T cell receptor beta chains from one sample, sequenced in a study of PD-L1 blockade in urothelial cancer. The table came from immunoSEQ multiplex PCR; TCRdb's copy has only in-frame clones and leaves some out. The top ten hold approximately 2% of the sample, which has approximately 94,000 clones, around 86% seen once. The sequencing used PBMCs, collected around atezolizumab (anti-PD-L1) treatment. The source of these receptors is a man in his sixties with urothelial cancer. Each CDR3 is given with its conserved first and last residue. D genes are given only for firm matches. Where a row states a size, it is once, few, many or the class of an expanded clone; other rows omit it.

size: -; V: TRBV11-2; J: TRBJ2-3; D: -; DNA: TGTGCCAGCAGCTTAGATCAAAGAGGGGGAACAGATACGCAGTATTTT; CDR3: CASSLDQRGGTDTQYF
size: few; V: TRBV27; J: TRBJ2-7; D: -; DNA: TGTGCCAGCAGTTTAGATAGCGGAGCGCCCTCCTACGAGCAGTACTTC; CDR3: CASSLDSGAPSYEQYF
size: -; V: TRBV2; J: TRBJ2-5; D: TRBD1; DNA: TGTGCCAGCAGTCCGGGACAGGAAGAGACCCAGTACTTC; CDR3: CASSPGQEETQYF
size: -; V: TRBV7-2; J: TRBJ1-2; D: TRBD1; DNA: TGTGCCAGCAGCTTAGGGGGCACAGGGGGCCGGGGTGGCTACACCTTC; CDR3: CASSLGGTGGRGGYTF
size: -; V: TRBV5-4; J: TRBJ2-2; D: TRBD2; DNA: TGTGCCAGCAGCCCAGGGACTAGCGGGAGAGTCGGGGAGCTGTTTTTT; CDR3: CASSPGTSGRVGELFF
size: -; V: TRBV7-9; J: TRBJ1-3; D: -; DNA: TGTGCCAGCCGAGCCAACCCCTCTGGAAACACCATATATTTT; CDR3: CASRANPSGNTIYF
size: few; V: TRBV4-2; J: TRBJ2-2; D: TRBD2; DNA: TGTGCCAGCAGCCAAGTCGGGGGGGAACACACCGGGGAGCTGTTTTTT; CDR3: CASSQVGGEHTGELFF
size: -; V: TRBV10-3; J: TRBJ1-2; D: TRBD1; DNA: TGTGCCATCAGTGAGAGGGGGCAGAACTATGGCTACACCTTC; CDR3: CAISERGQNYGYTF
size: -; V: TRBV7-3; J: TRBJ1-6; D: -; DNA: TGTGCCAGCAGCCGGCGGGGCAACTCACCCCTCCACTTT; CDR3: CASSRRGNSPLHF
size: -; V: TRBV5-1; J: TRBJ2-7; D: TRBD1; DNA: TGCGCCAGCAGCTTAAGGACAGGGGACCCCTACGAGCAGTACTTC; CDR3: CASSLRTGDPYEQYF
size: -; V: TRBV5-1; J: TRBJ1-1; D: -; DNA: TGCGCCAGCAGCTTTGGGGGGGGTGACACTGAAGCTTTCTTT; CDR3: CASSFGGGDTEAFF
size: -; V: TRBV15; J: TRBJ2-1; D: TRBD2; DNA: TGTGCCACCAGCAGGGCTGGACTAGCGGGTGTAAATGAGCAGTTCTTC; CDR3: CATSRAGLAGVNEQFF
size: -; V: TRBV5-1; J: TRBJ2-1; D: -; DNA: TGCGCCAGCAGCTTGGCCCTGAGCGATGAGCAGTTCTTC; CDR3: CASSLALSDEQFF
size: -; V: TRBV6-6; J: TRBJ1-5; D: -; DNA: TGTGCCAGCAGACCCGACAAGGCCCTCCGGCCCCAGCATTTT; CDR3: CASRPDKALRPQHF
size: -; V: TRBV9; J: TRBJ2-7; D: TRBD1; DNA: TGTGCCAGCAGCGTCACAGGGGACGCTACGGCGTGGCAGTACTTC; CDR3: CASSVTGDATAWQYF
size: once; V: TRBV5-1; J: TRBJ2-2; D: TRBD1; DNA: TGCGCCAGCTTTTTAGGGGGACAGGGGAACACCGGGGAGCTGTTTTTT; CDR3: CASFLGGQGNTGELFF
size: -; V: TRBV5-1; J: TRBJ1-2; D: -; DNA: TGCGCCAGACAGGTAAACTATGGCTACACCTTC; CDR3: CARQVNYGYTF
size: -; V: TRBV28; J: TRBJ1-5; D: -; DNA: TGTGCCAGCAGTTCCAACAAGGGGGTGGAGCAGCCCCAGCATTTT; CDR3: CASSSNKGVEQPQHF
size: -; V: TRBV4-3; J: TRBJ2-2; D: -; DNA: TGCGCCAGCAGCCAAGATCGAACAGGGAACACCGGGGAGCTGTTTTTT; CDR3: CASSQDRTGNTGELFF
size: few; V: TRBV28; J: TRBJ1-2; D: TRBD1; DNA: TGTGCCAGCGGCGAAGCAGGGGGCGTCTATGGCTACACCTTC; CDR3: CASGEAGGVYGYTF
size: -; V: TRBV4-1; J: TRBJ2-7; D: TRBD2; DNA: TGCGCCAGCAGCCAAGAGGCCCTAGCGGGAAACGAGCAGTACTTC; CDR3: CASSQEALAGNEQYF
size: -; V: TRBV29-1; J: TRBJ2-6; D: -; DNA: TGCAGCGTTGACGTTCGAAAGGGGTCCCCCCTCTCTGGGGCCAACGTCCTGACTTTC; CDR3: CSVDVRKGSPLSGANVLTF
size: -; V: TRBV27; J: TRBJ2-7; D: -; DNA: TGTGCCAGCAGTTTTAACTACCCTAAAGAGCAGTACTTC; CDR3: CASSFNYPKEQYF
size: -; V: TRBV7-8; J: TRBJ1-2; D: TRBD1; DNA: TGTGCCAGCAGCTCGAGGGACAGACCATTAACTAACTATGGCTACACCTTC; CDR3: CASSSRDRPLTNYGYTF
size: -; V: TRBV28; J: TRBJ2-3; D: TRBD1; DNA: TGTGCCAGCACCTCGGGACAGCTCATCGGAGATACGCAGTATTTT; CDR3: CASTSGQLIGDTQYF